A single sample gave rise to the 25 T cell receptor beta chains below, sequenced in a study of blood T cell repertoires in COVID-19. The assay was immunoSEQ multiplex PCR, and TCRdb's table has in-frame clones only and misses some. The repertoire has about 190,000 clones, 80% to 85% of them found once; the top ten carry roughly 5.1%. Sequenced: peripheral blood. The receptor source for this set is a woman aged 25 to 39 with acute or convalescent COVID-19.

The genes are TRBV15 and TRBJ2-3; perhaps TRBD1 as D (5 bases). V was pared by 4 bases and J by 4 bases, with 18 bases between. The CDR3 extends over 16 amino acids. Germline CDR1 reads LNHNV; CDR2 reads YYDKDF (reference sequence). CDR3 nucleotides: TGTGCCACCAGCAATACAGGCCAGGGAATAGCAGATACGCAGTATTTT. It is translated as CATSNTGQGIADTQYF.

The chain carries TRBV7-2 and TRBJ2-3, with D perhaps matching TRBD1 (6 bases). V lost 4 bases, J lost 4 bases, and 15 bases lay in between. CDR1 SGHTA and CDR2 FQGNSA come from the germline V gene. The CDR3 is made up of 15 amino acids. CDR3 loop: CASSSSQGRADTQYF. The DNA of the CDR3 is TGTGCCAGCAGCTCCTCACAGGGAAGAGCAGATACGCAGTATTTT.

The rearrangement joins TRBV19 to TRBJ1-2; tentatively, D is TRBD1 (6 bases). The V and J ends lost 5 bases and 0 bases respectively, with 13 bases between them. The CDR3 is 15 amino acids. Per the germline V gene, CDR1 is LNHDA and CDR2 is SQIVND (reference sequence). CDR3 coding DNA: TGTGCCAGTAGTCGCAGGGAGGGGGCTAACTATGGCTACACCTTC. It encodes CASSRREGANYGYTF.

The CDR3 bases are TGTGCCAGCAGCTTTAGGGCAGCAGGGCGGCAAGAGACCCAGTACTTC. This translates into CASSFRAAGRQETQYF. The J gene is TRBJ2-5, the V gene TRBV7-8; perhaps TRBD1 as D (5 bases). The CDR3 is made up of 16 amino acids. Trimming took off 3 bases at V and 2 bases at J, with 16 bases between the two ends. Looked up from germline, CDR1 is SGHVS and CDR2 is FQNEAQ.

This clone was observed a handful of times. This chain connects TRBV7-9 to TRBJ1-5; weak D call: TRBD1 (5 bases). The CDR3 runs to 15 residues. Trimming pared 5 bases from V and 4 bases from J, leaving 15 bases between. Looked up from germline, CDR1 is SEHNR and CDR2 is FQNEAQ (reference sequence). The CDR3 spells CASSPVGAGNQPQHF. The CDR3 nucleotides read TGTGCCAGCAGCCCAGTTGGGGCAGGGAATCAGCCCCAGCATTTT.

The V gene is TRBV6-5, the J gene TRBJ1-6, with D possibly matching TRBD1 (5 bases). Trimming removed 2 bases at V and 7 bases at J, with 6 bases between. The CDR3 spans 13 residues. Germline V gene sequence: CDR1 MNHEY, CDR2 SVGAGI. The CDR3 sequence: CASSYGANSPLHF. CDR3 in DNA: TGTGCCAGCAGTTACGGGGCCAATTCACCCCTCCACTTT.

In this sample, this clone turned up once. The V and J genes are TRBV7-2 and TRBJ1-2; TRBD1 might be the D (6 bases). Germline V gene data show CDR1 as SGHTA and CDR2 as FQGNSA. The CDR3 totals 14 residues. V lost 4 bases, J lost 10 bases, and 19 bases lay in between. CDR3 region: CASSSNLLGGDYTF. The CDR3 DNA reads TGTGCCAGCAGCTCCAATCTGTTAGGGGGGGACTACACCTTC.

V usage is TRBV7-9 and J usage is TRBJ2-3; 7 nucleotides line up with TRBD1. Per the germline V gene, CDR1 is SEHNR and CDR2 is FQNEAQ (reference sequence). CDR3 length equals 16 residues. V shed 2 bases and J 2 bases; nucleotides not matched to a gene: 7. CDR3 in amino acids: CASSLLGTEFTDTQYF. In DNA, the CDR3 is TGTGCCAGCAGCTTATTAGGGACAGAATTCACAGATACGCAGTATTTT.

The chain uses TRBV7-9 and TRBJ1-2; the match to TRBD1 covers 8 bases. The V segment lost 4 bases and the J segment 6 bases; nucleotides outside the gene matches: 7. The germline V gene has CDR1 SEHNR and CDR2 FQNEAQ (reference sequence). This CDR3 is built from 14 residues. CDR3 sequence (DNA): TGTGCCAGCAGCTCCCAAGACAGGGGCGATGGCTACACCTTC. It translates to CASSSQDRGDGYTF.

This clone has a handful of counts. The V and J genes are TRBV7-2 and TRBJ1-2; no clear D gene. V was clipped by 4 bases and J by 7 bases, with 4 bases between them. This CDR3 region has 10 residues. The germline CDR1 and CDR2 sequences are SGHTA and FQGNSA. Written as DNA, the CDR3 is TGTGCCAGCAGCTCACTTGGCTACACCTTC. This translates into CASSSLGYTF.

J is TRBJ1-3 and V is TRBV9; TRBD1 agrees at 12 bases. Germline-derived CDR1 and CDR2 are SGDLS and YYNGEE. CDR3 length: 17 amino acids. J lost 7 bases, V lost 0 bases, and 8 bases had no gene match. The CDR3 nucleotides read TGTGCCAGCAGCGTAGAGGGGACAGGGGGCTCTCGGAACACCATATATTTT. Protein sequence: CASSVEGTGGSRNTIYF.

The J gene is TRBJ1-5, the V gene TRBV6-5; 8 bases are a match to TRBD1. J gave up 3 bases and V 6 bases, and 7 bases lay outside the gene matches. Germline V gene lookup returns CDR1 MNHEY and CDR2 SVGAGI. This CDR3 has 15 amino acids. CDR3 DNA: TGTGCCAGCAGCGCCGGACAGGGCTACAATCAGCCCCAGCATTTT. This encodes CASSAGQGYNQPQHF.

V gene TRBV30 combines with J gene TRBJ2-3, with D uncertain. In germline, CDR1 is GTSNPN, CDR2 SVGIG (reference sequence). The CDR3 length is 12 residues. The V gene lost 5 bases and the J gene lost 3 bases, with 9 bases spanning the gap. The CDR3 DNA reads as TGTGCCTGGGGGTTCAGTACAGATACGCAGTATTTT. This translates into CAWGFSTDTQYF.

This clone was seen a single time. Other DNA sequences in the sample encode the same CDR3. The CDR3 nucleotides are TGTGCCAGCAGCTTAAGCGGTTCTGGAAACACCATATATTTT. It specifies CASSLSGSGNTIYF. This chain connects TRBV7-2 to TRBJ1-3; no clear D. This CDR3 spans 14 amino acids. V gave up 2 bases and J gave up 1 base, with 6 bases separating them. Germline CDR1 reads SGHTA; CDR2 reads FQGNSA.

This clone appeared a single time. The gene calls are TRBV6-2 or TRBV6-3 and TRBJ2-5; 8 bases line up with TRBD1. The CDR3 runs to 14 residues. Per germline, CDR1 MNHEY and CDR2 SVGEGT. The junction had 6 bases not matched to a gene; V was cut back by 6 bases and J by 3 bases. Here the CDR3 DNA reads TGTGCCAGCAGCAAGGACAGGGAAGAAGAGACCCAGTACTTC. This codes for CASSKDREEETQYF.

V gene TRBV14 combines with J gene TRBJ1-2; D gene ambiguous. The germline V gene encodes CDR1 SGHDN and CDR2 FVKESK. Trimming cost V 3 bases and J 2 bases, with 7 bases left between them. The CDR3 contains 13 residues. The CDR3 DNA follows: TGTGCCAGCAGCCAGGCGGTCAACTATGGCTACACCTTC. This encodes CASSQAVNYGYTF. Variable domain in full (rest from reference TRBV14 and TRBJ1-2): EAGVTQFPSHSVIEKGQTVTLRCDPISGHDNLYWYRRVMGKEIKFLLHFVKESKQDESGMPNNRFLAERTGGTYSTLKVQPAELEDSGVYFCASSQAVNYGYTFGSGTRLTVV.

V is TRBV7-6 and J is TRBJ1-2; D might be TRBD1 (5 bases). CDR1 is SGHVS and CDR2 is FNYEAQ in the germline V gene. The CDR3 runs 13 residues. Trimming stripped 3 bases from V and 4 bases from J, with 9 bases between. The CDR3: CASSFGAGYGYTF. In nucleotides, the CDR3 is TGTGCCAGCAGCTTTGGGGCCGGCTATGGCTACACCTTC.

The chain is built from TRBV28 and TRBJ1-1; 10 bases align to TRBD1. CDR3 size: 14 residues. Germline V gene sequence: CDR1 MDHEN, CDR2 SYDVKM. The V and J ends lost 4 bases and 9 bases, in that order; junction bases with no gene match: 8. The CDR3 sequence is CASSSGDRGKKAFF. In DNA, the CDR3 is TGTGCCAGCAGTTCGGGGGACAGGGGTAAAAAAGCTTTCTTT.

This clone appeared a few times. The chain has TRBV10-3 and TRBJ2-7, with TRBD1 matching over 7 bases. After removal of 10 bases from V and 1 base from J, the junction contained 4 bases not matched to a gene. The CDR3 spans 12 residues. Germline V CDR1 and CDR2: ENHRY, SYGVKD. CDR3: CATTTGSYEQYF. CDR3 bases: TGTGCCACGACGACAGGGTCCTACGAGCAGTACTTC.

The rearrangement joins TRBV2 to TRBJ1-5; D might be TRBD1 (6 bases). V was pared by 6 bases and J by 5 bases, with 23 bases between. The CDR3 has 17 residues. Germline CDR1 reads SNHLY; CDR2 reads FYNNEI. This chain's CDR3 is CASRWEMKDSLDQPQHF. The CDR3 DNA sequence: TGTGCCAGCAGGTGGGAAATGAAGGACAGTCTCGATCAGCCCCAGCATTTT.

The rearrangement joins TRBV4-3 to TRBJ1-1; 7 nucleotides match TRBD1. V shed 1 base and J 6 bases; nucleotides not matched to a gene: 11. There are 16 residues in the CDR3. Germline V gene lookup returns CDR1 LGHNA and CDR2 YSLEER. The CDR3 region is CASSQGQGAFLAEAFF. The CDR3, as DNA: TGCGCCAGCAGCCAAGGACAGGGAGCGTTTCTGGCTGAAGCTTTCTTT.

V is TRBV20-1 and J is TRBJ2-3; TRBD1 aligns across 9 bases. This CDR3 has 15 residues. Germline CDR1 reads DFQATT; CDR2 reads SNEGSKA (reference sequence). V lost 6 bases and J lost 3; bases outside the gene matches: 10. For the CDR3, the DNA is TGCAGTGCAAGTTCCGGGACAGGGAATACAGATACGCAGTATTTT. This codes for CSASSGTGNTDTQYF.

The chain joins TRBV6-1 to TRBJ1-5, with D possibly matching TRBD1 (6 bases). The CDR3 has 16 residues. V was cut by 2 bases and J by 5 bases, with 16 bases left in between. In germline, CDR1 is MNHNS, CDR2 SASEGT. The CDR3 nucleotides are TGTGCCAGCAGTGAAACGGGGGGGCTGCCCCATCAGCCCCAGCATTTT. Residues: CASSETGGLPHQPQHF.

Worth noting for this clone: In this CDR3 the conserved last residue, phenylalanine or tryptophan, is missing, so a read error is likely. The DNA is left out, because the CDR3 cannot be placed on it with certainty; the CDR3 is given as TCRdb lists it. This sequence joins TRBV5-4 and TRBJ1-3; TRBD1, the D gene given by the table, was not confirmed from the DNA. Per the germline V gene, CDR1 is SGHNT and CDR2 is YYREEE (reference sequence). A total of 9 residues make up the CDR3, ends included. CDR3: CASSLGRGT.

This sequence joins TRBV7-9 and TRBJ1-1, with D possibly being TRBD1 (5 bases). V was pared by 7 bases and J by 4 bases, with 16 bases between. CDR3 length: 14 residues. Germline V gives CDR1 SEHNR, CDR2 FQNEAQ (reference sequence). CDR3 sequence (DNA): TGTGCCAGCATCCCGGTCGGGGGAATCACTGAAGCTTTCTTT. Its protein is CASIPVGGITEAFF.